These T cell receptor beta chains were read from a single sample in a study of OX40 agonist ivuxolimab in advanced cancers. Clones were read by immunoSEQ multiplex PCR, and TCRdb kept only the in-frame ones, dropping some. This table holds 70,000 to 100,000 clones, roughly 84% found once. The sequencing used CD4+ or CD8+ T cells sorted from blood, collected in a trial of the OX40 agonist ivuxolimab. These receptors were collected from an adult with an advanced solid tumor such as melanoma, head and neck, liver or kidney cancer. Both conserved end residues are part of each CDR3. D genes are given only for firm matches. Not all rows give a size; the values are once, few, many and, for expanded clones, a class.

v_call	j_call	d_call	clone_size	cdr3_aa	cdr3_nt
TRBV30	TRBJ1-2	NA	NA	CAWSGKRGYGYTF	TGTGCCTGGAGTGGAAAGAGGGGCTATGGCTACACCTTC
TRBV19	TRBJ1-1	TRBD1	NA	CASSITQGATRNTEAFF	TGTGCCAGTAGTATAACACAGGGGGCTACTAGGAACACTGAAGCTTTCTTT
TRBV11-3	TRBJ2-1	TRBD1	NA	CASKPGTGSYNEQFF	TGTGCCAGCAAACCCGGGACAGGGTCCTACAATGAGCAGTTCTTC
TRBV27	TRBJ1-6	NA	few	CASSFGRYNSPLHF	TGTGCCAGCAGTTTTGGACGGTATAATTCACCCCTCCACTTT
TRBV2	TRBJ1-6	NA	NA	CASSDGSTNSPLHF	TGTGCCAGCAGTGACGGGTCTACCAATTCACCCCTCCACTTT
TRBV5-1	TRBJ1-1	NA	NA	CASSPSAAGNTEAFF	TGCGCCAGCAGCCCGAGCGCGGCCGGGAACACTGAAGCTTTCTTT
TRBV5-1	TRBJ1-2	NA	NA	CASSLEGGFGYTF	TGCGCCAGCAGCTTGGAGGGGGGCTTTGGCTACACCTTC
TRBV28	TRBJ1-2	NA	NA	CASSLSGRGVNYGYTF	TGTGCCAGCAGTTTAAGTGGCCGGGGAGTTAACTATGGCTACACCTTC
TRBV25-1	TRBJ2-3	TRBD1	few	CASNDRGPDTQYF	TGTGCCAGCAACGACAGGGGCCCAGATACGCAGTATTTT
TRBV4-2	TRBJ2-5	NA	NA	CASSQEVRETQYF	TGTGCCAGCAGCCAAGAGGTGAGGGAGACCCAGTACTTC